The sequence of this T cell receptor (beta chain) was determined in a study of cytomegalovirus exposure and HLA in healthy donors. 60 Vbeta and 13 Jbeta primers were used in PCR. Here immunoSEQ multiplex PCR was the method, and the copy in TCRdb shows in-frame clones only, minus some. Its table lists about 67,000 clones. This CDR3 has 13 residues. The germline V gene has CDR1 MNHEY and CDR2 SMNVEV (reference sequence). The V and J ends lost 3 bases and 7 bases respectively, with 13 bases between them. The receptor's source is a boy between 10 and 17 years old in good health and CMV-seronegative. The chain has TRBV27 and TRBJ2-7; D may be TRBD2 (6 bases). The source material was PBMCs. The CDR3 region has the DNA TGTGCCAGCAGTTTGTCAGGTGGGAGGGAGCAGTACTTC. Amino acids: CASSLSGGREQYF.